This TCR beta chain was obtained from a study of response to subunit inactivated influenza vaccine. Findings of the study overall: That few new T cells are recruited by each seasonal influenza vaccination was the authors' suggestion.

From the RT-PCR reads, TCRdb called clonotypes with MiXCR, one entry per CDR3 protein. The data contain about 780,000 distinct CDR3 sequences, about 18% of them singletons. This clonotype was seen only a few times. Its antigen remains unidentified. Trimming shortened V by 8 bases and J by 0 bases, and 8 bases separated the two germline ends. The CDR3 has 13 amino acids. The germline V gene encodes CDR1 ENHRY and CDR2 SYGVKD. The sequencing used PBMCs from blood, collected 4 to 6 days after vaccination. The receptor's source is a man between 50 and 59 years old who received an inactivated influenza vaccine. The chain recombines TRBV10-3 with TRBJ2-1; D is unclear. DNA for the CDR3: TGTGCCATCGGCAGGAGCTCCTACAATGAGCAGTTCTTC. As protein: CAIGRSSYNEQFF.